The entry below describes one T cell receptor (beta chain). The junction departs from germline at one end; a sequencing error may be responsible. The CDR3 runs 16 residues. The germline V gene has CDR1 SSHAT and CDR2 FNYEAQ (reference sequence). The data were obtained in a study of blood T cell repertoires in COVID-19. The overall study: COVID-19 samples from acute and convalescent phases originated in the United States, Italy and Spain. Nucleic acid was either cDNA or gDNA, and it came from T cells, B-cell-depleted T cells, or PBMCs.

In the source study's methods: Estimation of nucleated cell counts relied on the amplification of reference gene primers. Sequencing used immunoSEQ multiplex PCR; TCRdb keeps in-frame clones, though not all of them. V, J and clone size are taken as reported in that table, and D and trimming were inferred from the DNA itself. The sample shows approximately 190,000 clones, about 88% of them seen only once. What was sequenced was peripheral blood. The receptor was isolated from a man aged 30 to 45 with active or convalescent COVID-19. The chain carries TRBV7-7 and TRBJ2-5; TRBD1 agrees at 8 bases. The CDR3 DNA is TGTGCTAGCAGCTTAAGGGTGACAGGGGCGCAAGAGACCCAGTACTTC. Protein product: CASSLRVTGAQETQYF.